The source of this T cell receptor beta chain is a study of blood T cell repertoires in COVID-19 (dated by TCRdb to about 2020). Turning to the overall study: The collaborator samples originated in the United States, Italy and Spain and spanned the acute and convalescent phases of COVID-19. Sample metadata almost always included a de-identified subject ID, COVID-19 status, age in years and sex. A freely available public database, intended as a resource for researchers studying the immune response to SARS-CoV-2, is where the repertoires were released. Where available, HLA class I and class II types were taken from metadata supplied by the sample provider and were not determined by assay-based typing. The samples were drawn from the first 160 participants of the ongoing ImmuneRACE study and from some 1,300 subjects provided by 6 global collaborators. The dataset comprised deeply sampled blood TCRbeta repertoires from subjects exposed to, actively infected with, or recovered from COVID-19. The material from the prospective study consisted of cDNA or gDNA derived from T cells, B-cell-depleted T cells, or PBMCs.

Participants in the prospective study were enrolled through a virtual design, were aged roughly 18 to 90 years, and lived in 20 to 30 United States geographic areas. Cohort assignment in the prospective study relied on participant-reported clinical history from a screening survey and a study questionnaire. Exposed participants were defined as having been in contact with someone with a PCR-confirmed or clinician-diagnosed COVID-19 case within 2 weeks of study entry. In the prospective study, mobile phlebotomists collected whole blood, serum and a nasopharyngeal or oropharyngeal swab from each participant. Prospective study participants could optionally give additional blood draws and questionnaires over a roughly 2-month period. Prospective study blood samples were shipped either frozen or at room temperature before DNA extraction. This clone was seen more than once but under ten times. Its antigen is currently not known. Qualities for individual bases were not recorded, and no much larger clone is one base off.

The germline V gene sets CDR1 to MDHEN and CDR2 to SYDVKM. The CDR3 covers 13 residues, taking in both the cysteine and the phenylalanine. Of the read, only the CDR3 DNA is kept; its 39 bases are in frame from base 1. For this chain, trimming is 4 bases at the V end and 5 bases at the J end, and the number of junction bases without a gene match is 3. TCRbeta CDR3 regions were amplified from genomic DNA by means of the immunoSEQ Assay, a bias-controlled multiplex PCR. Per the source publication's procedure: The number of nucleated cells in each sample was estimated from the amplification of reference gene primers within the assay. To quantify the absolute abundance of each unique TCRbeta CDR3 rearrangement, sequence reads were collapsed and filtered. For each sample, productive Simpson clonality was calculated by taking the square root of Simpson's diversity index across productive rearrangements. Entries here come from immuneACCESS through TCRdb and include only in-frame sequences with V and J called. Some clones fail to appear in such tables; in the studies checked, an unresolved V gene covers under half of the shortfall, and the cause of the remainder is unknown. D and trimming were read from the DNA, whereas the V and J calls and clone size are those reported in that table. The sample table records about 350,000 clones; around nine tenths of these occur just once. Of the sample, 1% is held by the ten largest clones.

Overall results and qualifications from the work: Clinical and demographic metadata were provided uncurated, with the amount varying by source and participant.

This clonotype was obtained from a woman aged 25 to 39 who had been exposed to COVID-19. The rearrangement joined TRBV28 to TRBJ1-2; 8 middle bases align to TRBD1. Sequencing was performed on PBMCs or T cells enriched from blood (not recorded which). CDR3 reads: CASSYGTGYGYTF. The nucleotides are TGTGCCAGCAGTTACGGGACAGGTTATGGCTACACCTTC.